The text below deals with one T cell receptor beta chain. The antigen is undetermined. The authors reverse transcribed all of the isolated RNA, so sequencing captured expressed TCRB transcripts. TCRdb's table, derived via immunoSEQ multiplex PCR, lists solely in-frame clones and lacks some. The table lists about 650,000 clones, around 12% of them singletons. This specimen comes from a study of beta chain features in type 1 diabetes. Germline V gene lookup returns CDR1 SGHNT and CDR2 YENEEA. The CDR3 totals 14 residues. V was cut by 0 bases and J by 11 bases, with 16 bases left in between. The study's findings and limits: In cDNA sequencing, cells with high TCR expression could be over-represented. Moderately but significantly shorter TCRB CDR3s were found in Type 1 diabetes patients in all four CD4+ subsets.

The sample was naive CD4+ T cells from blood. The receptor comes from a man aged 30 to 39 with type 1 diabetes. This chain joins TRBV11-3 and TRBJ2-5; D may correspond to TRBD1 or TRBD2 (5 bases each). The CDR3, as DNA: TGTGCCAGCAGCTTAGATTCCGGGACGGTCATACAGTACTTC. Protein product: CASSLDSGTVIQYF. Looking up the rest from reference TRBV11-3 and TRBJ2-5 gives the full variable domain: EAGVVQSPRYKIIEKKQPVAFWCNPISGHNTLYWYLQNLGQGPELLIRYENEEAVDDSQLPKDRFSAERLKGVDSTLKIQPAELGDSAVYLCASSLDSGTVIQYFGPGTRLLVL.